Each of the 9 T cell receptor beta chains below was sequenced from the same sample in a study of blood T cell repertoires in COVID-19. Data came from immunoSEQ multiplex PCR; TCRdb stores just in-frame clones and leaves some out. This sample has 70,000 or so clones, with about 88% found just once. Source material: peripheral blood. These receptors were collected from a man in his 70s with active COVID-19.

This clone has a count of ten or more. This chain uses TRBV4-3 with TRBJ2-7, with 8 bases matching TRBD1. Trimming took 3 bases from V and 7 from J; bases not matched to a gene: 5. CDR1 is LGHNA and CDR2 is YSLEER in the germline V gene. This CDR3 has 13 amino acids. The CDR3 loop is CASSHRTGREQYF. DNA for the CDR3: TGCGCCAGCAGCCACCGGACAGGGAGGGAGCAGTACTTC.

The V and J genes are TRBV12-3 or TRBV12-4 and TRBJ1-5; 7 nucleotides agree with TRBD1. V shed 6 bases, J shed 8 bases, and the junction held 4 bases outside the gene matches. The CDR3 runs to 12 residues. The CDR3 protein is CASSHTGEPQHF. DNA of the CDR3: TGTGCCAGCAGCCACACAGGGGAGCCCCAGCATTTT.

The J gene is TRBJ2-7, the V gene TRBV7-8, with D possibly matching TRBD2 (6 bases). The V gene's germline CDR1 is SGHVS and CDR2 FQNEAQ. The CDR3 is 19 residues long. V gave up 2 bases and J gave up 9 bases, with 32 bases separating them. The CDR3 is CASSLSPLSNLGGLVGQYF. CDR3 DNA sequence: TGTGCCAGCAGCTTATCCCCATTATCGAACTTGGGGGGACTGGTGGGGCAGTACTTC.

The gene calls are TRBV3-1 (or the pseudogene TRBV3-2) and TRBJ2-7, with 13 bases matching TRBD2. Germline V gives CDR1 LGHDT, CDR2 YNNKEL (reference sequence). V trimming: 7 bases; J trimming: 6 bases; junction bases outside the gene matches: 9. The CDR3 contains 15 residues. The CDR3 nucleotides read TGTGCCAGCAACGCTTGGGGGACTAGCGGGACCGAGCAGTACTTC. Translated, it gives CASNAWGTSGTEQYF.

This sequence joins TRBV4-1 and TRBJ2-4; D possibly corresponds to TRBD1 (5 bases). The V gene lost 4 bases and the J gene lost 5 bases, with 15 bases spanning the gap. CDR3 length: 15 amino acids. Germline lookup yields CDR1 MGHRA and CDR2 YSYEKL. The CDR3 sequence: CASSREGAGENIQYF. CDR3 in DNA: TGCGCCAGCAGCCGGGAAGGGGCAGGTGAAAACATTCAGTACTTC.

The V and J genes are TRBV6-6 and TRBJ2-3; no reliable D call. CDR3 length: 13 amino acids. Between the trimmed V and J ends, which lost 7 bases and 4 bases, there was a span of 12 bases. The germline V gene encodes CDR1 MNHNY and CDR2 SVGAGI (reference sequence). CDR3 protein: CASNPFEADTQYF. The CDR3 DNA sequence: TGTGCCAGCAACCCGTTCGAGGCAGATACGCAGTATTTT.

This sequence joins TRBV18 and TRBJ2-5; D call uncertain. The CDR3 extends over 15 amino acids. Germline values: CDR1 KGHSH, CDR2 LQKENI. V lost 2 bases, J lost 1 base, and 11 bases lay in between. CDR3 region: CASSPSPITQETQYF. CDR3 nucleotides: TGTGCCAGCTCACCAAGCCCTATCACCCAAGAGACCCAGTACTTC.

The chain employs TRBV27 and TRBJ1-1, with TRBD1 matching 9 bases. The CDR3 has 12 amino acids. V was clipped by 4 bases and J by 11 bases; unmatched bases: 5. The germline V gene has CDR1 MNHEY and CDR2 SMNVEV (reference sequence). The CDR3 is CASSWGQGKAFF. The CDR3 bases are TGTGCCAGCAGTTGGGGACAGGGTAAGGCTTTCTTT.

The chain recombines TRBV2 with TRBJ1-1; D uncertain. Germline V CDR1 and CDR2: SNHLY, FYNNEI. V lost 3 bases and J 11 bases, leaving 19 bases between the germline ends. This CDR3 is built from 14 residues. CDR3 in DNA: TGTGCCAGCAGTGAGGTCGGGAGGGCTGGTGGCGCTTTCTTT. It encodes CASSEVGRAGGAFF.